This T cell receptor beta chain was identified during a study of T-cell memory formation after mild COVID-19. TCRdb recomputed calls from the 5' RACE reads with MiXCR, one row per CDR3 protein. The sample lists some 110,000 distinct CDR3 sequences, roughly 12% occurring once. This clonotype was seen at least ten times. Its antigen is unidentified. The V gene lost 3 bases and the J gene lost 7 bases, with 10 bases spanning the gap. The CDR3 spans 12 residues. Study observations and caveats: Clones which contracted sat mainly in CM and EM if CD4+, and in EMRA if CD8+.

Material for sequencing was PBMCs or a T cell subset sorted from them (not recorded which). V and J are TRBV12-3 or TRBV12-4 and TRBJ2-7, with D tentatively TRBD1 or TRBD2 (5 bases each). This sequence was found in an adult woman who had mild COVID-19 (a few samples of this study predate the infection). Cell type and time point are not known. CDR3 in DNA: TGTGCCAGCAGTTTGGGACCCTTGGAGCAGTACTTC. Residues: CASSLGPLEQYF.